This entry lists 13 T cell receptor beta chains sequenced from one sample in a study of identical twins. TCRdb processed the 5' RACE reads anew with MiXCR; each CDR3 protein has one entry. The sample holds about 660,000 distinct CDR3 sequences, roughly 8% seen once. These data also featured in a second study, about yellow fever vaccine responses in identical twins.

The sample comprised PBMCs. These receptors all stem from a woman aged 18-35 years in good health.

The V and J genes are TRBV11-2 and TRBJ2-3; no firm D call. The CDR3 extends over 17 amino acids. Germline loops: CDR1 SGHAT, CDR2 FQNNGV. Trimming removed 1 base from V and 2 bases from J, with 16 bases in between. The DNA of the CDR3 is TGTGCCAGCAGCTTAGTAGGCACCTCGAGCCACACAGATACGCAGTATTTT. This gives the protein CASSLVGTSSHTDTQYF.

This CDR3 reads CASSPLVGMADTEAFF. CDR3 DNA: TGTGCCAGCAGCCCCTTGGTTGGGATGGCTGACACTGAAGCTTTCTTT. The V call is TRBV7-3, the J call TRBJ1-1; D remains unclear. The CDR3 runs to 16 residues. The ends were cut back, 5 bases at V and 3 bases at J, with 19 bases in the middle. Germline CDR1 reads SGHTA; CDR2 reads FQGTGA.

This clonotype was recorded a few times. CDR3 residues: CASSLWLAEETQYF. The CDR3 DNA reads TGCGCCAGCAGCTTGTGGCTAGCGGAAGAGACCCAGTACTTC. The chain combines TRBV5-1 with TRBJ2-5; 7 positions agree with TRBD2. Germline V CDR1 and CDR2: SGHRS, YFSETQ. This CDR3 is built from 14 residues. Trimming cost V 1 base and J 3 bases; bases outside gene matches: 3.

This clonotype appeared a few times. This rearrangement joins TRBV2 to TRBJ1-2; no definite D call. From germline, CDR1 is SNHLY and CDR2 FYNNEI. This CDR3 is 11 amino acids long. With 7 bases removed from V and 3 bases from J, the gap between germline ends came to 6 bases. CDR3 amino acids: CASNIDYGYTF. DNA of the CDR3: TGTGCCAGCAATATTGACTATGGCTACACCTTC.

The CDR3 spells CASSFADRGQGEQYF. CDR3 sequence (DNA): TGTGCCAGCAGCTTCGCGGACAGGGGGCAGGGCGAGCAGTACTTC. This chain joins TRBV12-3 or TRBV12-4 and TRBJ2-7; 11 positions match TRBD1. This CDR3 is built from 15 residues. Trimming cost V 6 bases and J 6 bases; bases outside gene matches: 10.

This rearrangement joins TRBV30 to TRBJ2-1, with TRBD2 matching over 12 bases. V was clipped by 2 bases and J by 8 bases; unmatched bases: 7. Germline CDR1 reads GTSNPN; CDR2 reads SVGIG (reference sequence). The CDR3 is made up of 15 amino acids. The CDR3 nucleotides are TGTGCCTGGAGTCTTAGACTAGCGGGAGAGCATGAGCAGTTCTTC. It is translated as CAWSLRLAGEHEQFF. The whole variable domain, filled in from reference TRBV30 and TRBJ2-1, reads SQTIHQWPATLVQPVGSPLSLECTVEGTSNPNLYWYRQAAGRGLQLLFYSVGIGQISSEVPQNLSASRPQDRQFILSSKKLLLSDSGFYLCAWSLRLAGEHEQFFGPGTRLTVL.

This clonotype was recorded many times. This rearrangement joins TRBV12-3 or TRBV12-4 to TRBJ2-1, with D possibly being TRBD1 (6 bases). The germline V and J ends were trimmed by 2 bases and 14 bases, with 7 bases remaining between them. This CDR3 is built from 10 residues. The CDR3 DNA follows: TGTGCCAGCAGTTTACAGGGGAAGTTCTTC. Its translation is CASSLQGKFF.

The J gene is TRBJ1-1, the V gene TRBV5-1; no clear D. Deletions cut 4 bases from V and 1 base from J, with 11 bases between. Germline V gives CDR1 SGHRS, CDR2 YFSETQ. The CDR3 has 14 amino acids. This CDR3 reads CASSHGSWNTEAFF. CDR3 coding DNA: TGCGCCAGCAGCCACGGTTCATGGAACACTGAAGCTTTCTTT.

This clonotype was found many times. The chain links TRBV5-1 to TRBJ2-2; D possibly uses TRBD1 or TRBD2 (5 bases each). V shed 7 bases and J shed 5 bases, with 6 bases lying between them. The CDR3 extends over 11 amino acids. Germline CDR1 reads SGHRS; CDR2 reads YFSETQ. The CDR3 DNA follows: TGCGCCAGCGAGGGGACCGGGGAGCTGTTTTTT. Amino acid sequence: CASEGTGELFF.

The CDR3 loop is CASSDIGLGTQYF. CDR3 in DNA: TGTGCCAGCAGTGACATTGGCCTCGGTACGCAGTATTTT. The chain is built from TRBV6-4 and TRBJ2-3, with no clear D. This CDR3 contains 13 residues. The germline V gene has CDR1 MRHNA and CDR2 SNTAGT. With 2 bases removed from V and 8 bases from J, the gap between germline ends came to 11 bases.

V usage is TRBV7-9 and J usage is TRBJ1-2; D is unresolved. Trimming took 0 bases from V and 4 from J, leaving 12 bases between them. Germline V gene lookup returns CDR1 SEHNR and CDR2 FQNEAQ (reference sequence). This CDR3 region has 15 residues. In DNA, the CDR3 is TGTGCCAGCAGCTTAGCTGGGCGGCGTCCCTATGGCTACACCTTC. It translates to CASSLAGRRPYGYTF.

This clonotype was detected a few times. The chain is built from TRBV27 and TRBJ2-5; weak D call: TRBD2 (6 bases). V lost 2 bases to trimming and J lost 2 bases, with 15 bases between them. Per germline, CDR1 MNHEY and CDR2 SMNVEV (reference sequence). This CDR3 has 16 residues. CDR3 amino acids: CASSLGGWGKQETQYF. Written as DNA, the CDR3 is TGTGCCAGCAGTTTAGGGGGGTGGGGCAAGCAAGAGACCCAGTACTTC.

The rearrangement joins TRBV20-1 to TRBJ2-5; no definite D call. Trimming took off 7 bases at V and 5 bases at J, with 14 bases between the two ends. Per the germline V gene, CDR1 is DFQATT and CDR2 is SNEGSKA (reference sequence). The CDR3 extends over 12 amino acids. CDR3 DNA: TGCAGTGTACAGCCAGCGTGGGAGACCCAGTACTTC. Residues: CSVQPAWETQYF.